The rows below give T cell receptor beta chains drawn from one sample of a study of OX40 agonist ivuxolimab in advanced cancers. Profiled with immunoSEQ multiplex PCR; TCRdb holds only in-frame clones, not every one. The table has around 66,000 clones, 70% to 90% seen once. The material sequenced was CD4+ or CD8+ T cells sorted from blood, taken in a trial of the OX40 agonist ivuxolimab. The receptor set was obtained from an adult with an advanced solid tumor such as melanoma, head and neck, liver or kidney cancer. Each CDR3 is given with its conserved first and last residue. The D gene is left open where the match is weak. Size values are once, few and many counts, or a class for expanded clones, and some rows have none.

clone size	V gene	D gene	J gene	CDR3 DNA	CDR3 protein
NA	TRBV6-1	NA	TRBJ2-1	TGTGCCAGCAGTCCTAATGGACGCCCCTACAATGAGCAGTTCTTC	CASSPNGRPYNEQFF
once	TRBV11-2	NA	TRBJ2-5	TGTGCCAGCAGACCTCATGTTCAAGAGACCCAGTACTTC	CASRPHVQETQYF
NA	TRBV15	NA	TRBJ1-1	TGTGCCACCAGCAGAGATCAGGCAGGCCTAGGAACTGAAGCTTTCTTT	CATSRDQAGLGTEAFF
NA	TRBV14	NA	TRBJ2-5	TGTGCCAGCAGCCGTTTCCAAGGGGGGAGCGGAAAGACCCAGTACTTC	CASSRFQGGSGKTQYF
NA	TRBV19	NA	TRBJ2-1	TGTGCCAGTAGACTTAGCGGAAACAATGAGCAGTTCTTC	CASRLSGNNEQFF
NA	TRBV6-1	TRBD1	TRBJ1-3	TGTGCCAGCAGCAAAGGACAGGGCTCTGGAAACACCATATATTTT	CASSKGQGSGNTIYF
NA	TRBV2	NA	TRBJ2-5	TGTGCCGGGGGCCTCCAAGAGACCCAGTACTTC	CAGGLQETQYF
NA	TRBV18	NA	TRBJ2-7	TGTGCCAGCTCACCGGATCAGGGCTTCGAGCAGTACTTC	CASSPDQGFEQYF
NA	TRBV4-1	NA	TRBJ1-2	TGCGCCAGCAGCCAAGGGCTCCAAAATGGGGGCTACACCTTC	CASSQGLQNGGYTF
NA	TRBV6-1	NA	TRBJ2-7	TGTGCCAGCAGTGAATCGAGATACGAGCAGTACTTC	CASSESRYEQYF
NA	TRBV6-5	NA	TRBJ2-7	TGTGCCAGCAGTTACTCGTCAGGGGGGGGCTACGAGCAGTACTTC	CASSYSSGGGYEQYF
few	TRBV29-1	TRBD1	TRBJ2-7	TGCAGCGTTGGCGGACAGGGTAGCTCCTACGAGCAGTACTTC	CSVGGQGSSYEQYF
NA	TRBV5-4	NA	TRBJ1-1	TGTGCCAGCAGCTCTGGGTTGGAGATGAACACTGAAGCTTTCTTT	CASSSGLEMNTEAFF
NA	TRBV7-2	NA	TRBJ2-1	TGTGCCAGCAGCTTAGTGGTCGGGCCCCTCAATGAGCAGTTCTTC	CASSLVVGPLNEQFF
NA	TRBV5-8	NA	TRBJ2-3	TGTGCCAGCAGCCTTATAGGAAGGGCAGATACGCAGTATTTT	CASSLIGRADTQYF
NA	TRBV7-6	TRBD1	TRBJ2-7	TGTGCCAGCAGCTCCAGCCGCGGACAGGGGGGCGAGCAGTACTTC	CASSSSRGQGGEQYF
NA	TRBV2	TRBD1	TRBJ1-2	TGTGCCAGCGATGGGACAGCTCAATATGGCTACACCTTC	CASDGTAQYGYTF
NA	TRBV19	TRBD1	TRBJ1-5	TGTGCCAGTAGTGGGCGGACAGGGGGAATTCAGCCCCAGCATTTT	CASSGRTGGIQPQHF
NA	TRBV5-5	NA	TRBJ2-5	TGTGCCAGCAGCTATTCAGGGGACATCAAGAAGGAGACCCAGTACTTC	CASSYSGDIKKETQYF
NA	TRBV15	TRBD1	TRBJ1-2	TGTGCCACCAGCAGAGCTTCGACAGGGTCTGACTATGGCTACACCTTC	CATSRASTGSDYGYTF
once	TRBV5-1	NA	TRBJ1-2	TGCGCCAGCAGCACGTCCTCTTCTTCTTATGGCTACACCTTC	CASSTSSSSYGYTF
NA	TRBV6-5	NA	TRBJ2-7	TGTGCCAGCAGCCAGGCGGCGTCCTACGAGCAGTACTTC	CASSQAASYEQYF
NA	TRBV30	NA	TRBJ1-5	TGTGCCTGGAGTGTAAAGCTGTGCTTGGGGGGCGATCAGCCCCAGCATTTT	CAWSVKLCLGGDQPQHF
NA	TRBV5-4	NA	TRBJ2-7	TGTGCCAGCAGCTTGGTAGGTAGGGGGTCCTACGAGCAGTACTTC	CASSLVGRGSYEQYF
NA	TRBV19	NA	TRBJ1-2	TGTGCCAGTAGTCCCGACTGGACATCCTATGGCTACACCTTC	CASSPDWTSYGYTF
NA	TRBV6-5	NA	TRBJ1-5	TGTGCCAGCAGTTACTCGGGGGGAACGACTCAGCCCCAGCATTTT	CASSYSGGTTQPQHF
NA	TRBV6-5	NA	TRBJ1-2	TGTGCCAGCAGTTACTCGGCAGACTCTTATGGCTACACCTTC	CASSYSADSYGYTF
NA	TRBV27	NA	TRBJ2-5	TGTGCCAGCAGTTTCCAGCGGGTCCGCCAAGAGACCCAGTACTTC	CASSFQRVRQETQYF
NA	TRBV10-3	TRBD2	TRBJ2-7	TGTGCCATCAGTGTACGTCTTAGCGGGGTTTACTACGAGCAGTACTTC	CAISVRLSGVYYEQYF
NA	TRBV19	TRBD1	TRBJ2-7	TGTGCCCGCGGGGGCTTCCGACAGGGGGCAGCGTGGCAGTACTTC	CARGGFRQGAAWQYF
NA	TRBV9	NA	TRBJ2-5	TGTGCCAGCAGCGCGGGACTCATCGTCGAGACCCAGTACTTC	CASSAGLIVETQYF
once	TRBV19	NA	TRBJ2-7	TGTGCCAGTAGTCAGTCCGGCGAGCAGTACTTC	CASSQSGEQYF
few	TRBV29-1	TRBD1	TRBJ1-2	TGCAGCGTTTCAGGAGGGGGCGGCTACACCTTC	CSVSGGGGYTF
NA	TRBV20-1	NA	TRBJ2-7	TGCAGTGCTAGAGAGCAGGCAGGACAGTACTTC	CSAREQAGQYF
NA	TRBV6-4	NA	TRBJ1-2	TGTGCCAGCAGTGACCCACGGGGATCTGGCTATGGCTACACCTTC	CASSDPRGSGYGYTF
NA	TRBV5-1	NA	TRBJ1-6	TGCGCCAGCAGCTTGGACGCCGGGGGGAATTCACCCCTCCACTTT	CASSLDAGGNSPLHF
few	TRBV5-1	TRBD1	TRBJ1-6	TGCGCCAGCAGCTTGGCCCGGGGACAGGGTTCACCCCTCCACTTT	CASSLARGQGSPLHF
NA	TRBV5-1	TRBD1	TRBJ1-2	TGCGCCAGCAGCTACGGACAGGGGGGAAACTATGGCTACACCTTC	CASSYGQGGNYGYTF
NA	TRBV25-1	NA	TRBJ1-3	TGTGCCAGCAGTGAAAGAGGACAGCTTTCTGGAAACACCATATATTTT	CASSERGQLSGNTIYF
NA	TRBV6-6	NA	TRBJ1-3	TGTGCCAGCAGCCAAACGGGGGAAAACACCATATATTTT	CASSQTGENTIYF
NA	TRBV4-3	NA	TRBJ1-2	TGCGCCAGCAGCCCCACGAACCAGGACTATGGCTACACCTTC	CASSPTNQDYGYTF
NA	TRBV5-1	TRBD1	TRBJ2-2	TGCGCCAGCAGCGGGGACAGTTACACCGGGGAGCTGTTTTTT	CASSGDSYTGELFF
NA	TRBV5-1	TRBD2	TRBJ2-1	TGCGCCAGCAGACCCCCCCTAGGCGGCGGGACTAGCGGGTACAATGAGCAGTTCTTC	CASRPPLGGGTSGYNEQFF
NA	TRBV28	TRBD1	TRBJ1-5	TGTGCCAGCAGTCCCGGACAGGGTGGCTATCAGCCCCAGCATTTT	CASSPGQGGYQPQHF
NA	TRBV6-6	NA	TRBJ1-6	TGTGCCAGCGGGGCGGGGCCCAATTCACCCCTCCACTTT	CASGAGPNSPLHF
few	TRBV25-1	TRBD1	TRBJ1-5	TGTGCCAGCAGTGGCCGTACAGGGGGCGGTCAGCCCCAGCATTTT	CASSGRTGGGQPQHF
NA	TRBV18	NA	TRBJ2-5	TGTGCCAGCTCGTCAACACAAGAGACCCAGTACTTC	CASSSTQETQYF
NA	TRBV7-9	NA	TRBJ2-7	TGTGCCAGATTCCGCCCGGGGGTTCCCTACGAGCAGTACTTC	CARFRPGVPYEQYF
NA	TRBV10-3	NA	TRBJ1-6	TGTGCCATCAGGCAAGCGACAGATAATTCACCCCTCCACTTT	CAIRQATDNSPLHF
NA	TRBV7-2	NA	TRBJ1-6	TGTGCCAGCAGCCTAGGGGCCTATAATTCACCCCTCCACTTT	CASSLGAYNSPLHF
NA	TRBV4-1	NA	TRBJ1-1	TGCGCCAGCAGCCAAAAAAGGGCCCTATGGAATGGAGGGGGAATGACTGAAGCTTTCTTT	CASSQKRALWNGGGMTEAFF
NA	TRBV7-2	NA	TRBJ2-1	TGTGCCAGCAGCTTAGTCGGAGGACGAGATGAGCAGTTCTTC	CASSLVGGRDEQFF
NA	TRBV18	NA	TRBJ1-6	TGTGCCAGCTCACCAGTGGTTCAATATAATTCACCCCTCCACTTT	CASSPVVQYNSPLHF
NA	TRBV7-6	NA	TRBJ1-4	TGTGCCAGCAGCTTACAGAGGGCGGAAAAACTGTTTTTT	CASSLQRAEKLFF